This T cell receptor beta chain was sequenced for a study of cytomegalovirus exposure and HLA in healthy donors. Researchers ran the PCR with 60 Vbeta and 13 Jbeta primers. Per the authors' pipeline: An analysis performed later counted about 80 million unique TCR beta chains (roughly 11 million of them shared). The method was immunoSEQ multiplex PCR; TCRdb's version includes in-frame clones alone and lacks a portion of them. The DNA was the basis for D and trimming; V, J and clone size are from that table. The sample carries more than 75,000 clones, more than 80% recorded once. V lost 0 bases to trimming and J lost 3 bases, with 6 bases between them. This CDR3 has 13 residues. The germline V gene has CDR1 LNHDA and CDR2 SQIVND (reference sequence).

The sequenced sample was PBMCs. This chain joins TRBV19 and TRBJ2-7; D remains unclear. The sequence was obtained from a man aged 18-30 years in good health and CMV-seronegative. The CDR3 DNA sequence: TGTGCCAGTAGTATAGACCGAGGCTACGAGCAGTACTTC. As protein: CASSIDRGYEQYF. The entire variable domain, with the rest obtained from reference TRBV19 and TRBJ2-7, is as follows: DGGITQSPKYLFRKEGQNVTLSCEQNLNHDAMYWYRQDPGQGLRLIYYSQIVNDFQKGDIAEGYSVSREKKESFPLTVTSAQKNPTAFYLCASSIDRGYEQYFGPGTRLTVT.